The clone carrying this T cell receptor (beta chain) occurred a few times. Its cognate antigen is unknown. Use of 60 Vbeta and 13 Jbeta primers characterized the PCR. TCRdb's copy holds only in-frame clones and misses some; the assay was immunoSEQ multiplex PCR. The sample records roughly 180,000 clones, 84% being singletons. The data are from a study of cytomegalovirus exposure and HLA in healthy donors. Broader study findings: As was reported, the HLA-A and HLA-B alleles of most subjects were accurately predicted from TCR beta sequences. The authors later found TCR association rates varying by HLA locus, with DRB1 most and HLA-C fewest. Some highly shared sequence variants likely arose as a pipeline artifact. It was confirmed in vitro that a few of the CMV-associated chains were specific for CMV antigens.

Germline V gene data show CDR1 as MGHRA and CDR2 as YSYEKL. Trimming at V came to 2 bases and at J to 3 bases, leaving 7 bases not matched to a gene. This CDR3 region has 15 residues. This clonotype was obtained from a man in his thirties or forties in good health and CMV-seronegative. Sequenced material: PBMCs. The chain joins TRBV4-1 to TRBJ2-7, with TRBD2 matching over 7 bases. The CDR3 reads CASSQPGRGNYEQYF. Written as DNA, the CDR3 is TGCGCCAGCAGCCAACCAGGGAGGGGAAACTACGAGCAGTACTTC.